These 3 T cell receptor beta chains share one sample of origin, sequenced in a study of shared clonotypes between healthy human individuals. Using immunoSEQ multiplex PCR, the repertoire was profiled, and TCRdb retains in-frame clones only, with some absent. The sample includes some 2.3 million clones, approximately 95% seen only once; the top ten take roughly 0.36%. The sequenced sample consisted of naive CD4+ T cells from PBMCs. Subset indicated: CD45RA+ positively selected. These receptors all come from a young man in good health. Some clones in this sample may be carry-over from other donors' samples.

Turning to this clone: The sample holds other DNA sequences that translate to the same CDR3. The chain is built from TRBV5-1 and TRBJ2-3; D gene uncertain. The CDR3 sequence is 15 residues long. Trimming took off 4 bases at V and 0 bases at J, with 12 bases between the two ends. The germline gives CDR1 SGHRS, CDR2 YFSETQ. The DNA of the CDR3 is TGCGCCAGCAGCCGACAAGCGCCGAGCACAGATACGCAGTATTTT. Its translation: CASSRQAPSTDTQYF.

The chain carries TRBV28 and TRBJ1-2; D may be TRBD1 (5 bases). This CDR3 has 14 residues. With 6 bases removed from V and 8 bases from J, the gap between germline ends came to 19 bases. Germline V CDR1 and CDR2: MDHEN, SYDVKM. The CDR3 reads CASRPGTTPTGYTF. In nucleotides, the CDR3 is TGTGCCAGCAGACCTGGGACGACTCCTACCGGCTACACCTTC.

The CDR3 loop reads CASSEASRNQPQHF. In DNA, the CDR3 is TGTGCCAGCAGTGAAGCCTCCCGAAATCAGCCCCAGCATTTT. The chain is built from TRBV6-1 and TRBJ1-5; D gene uncertain. Trimming took 0 bases from V and 4 from J, leaving 7 bases between them. Germline assignment: CDR1 MNHNS and CDR2 SASEGT. CDR3 size: 14 residues.